These 10 T cell receptor beta chains share one sample of origin, sequenced in a study of response to subunit inactivated influenza vaccine. TCRdb re-called the RT-PCR reads through MiXCR, storing one row per CDR3 protein. Counted here are 150,000 to 200,000 distinct CDR3 sequences, approximately 12% occurring once; the ten biggest clones make up 25% to 30%. This same sample was also part of a study on T cells expressing NK-cell markers. This second study says: The authors made TCR beta cDNA libraries by 5'RACE template switching. This switching added a universal primer site and UMIs.

The sequencing used CD8+ T cells sorted from PBMCs, collected 12 days after vaccination. The receptors shown here come from a man aged 50-60 years who received an inactivated influenza vaccine.

This clonotype showed up just once. One end of the junction varies from germline; a read error may be responsible. The chain links TRBV15 to TRBJ1-4; 7 bases agree with TRBD1. CDR3 length equals 15 residues. CDR1 is LNHNV, CDR2 YYDKDF, per germline (reference sequence). CDR3 sequence: CAASRGDRPSEKLFF. The CDR3, as DNA: TGTGCCGCCAGCAGGGGGGATAGGCCATCGGAAAAACTGTTTTTT.

This clonotype was seen at least ten times. V gene TRBV20-1 combines with J gene TRBJ1-2; no firm D call. This CDR3 is built from 16 residues. Trimming took 0 bases from V and 0 from J, leaving 14 bases between them. From germline, CDR1 is DFQATT and CDR2 SNEGSKA (reference sequence). The CDR3 coding sequence is TGCAGTGCTAGAGAGCCAGCGACCGCTCCTAACTATGGCTACACCTTC. Translating gives CSAREPATAPNYGYTF.

This chain uses TRBV6-5 with TRBJ2-7; TRBD2 agrees at 8 bases. The CDR3 runs to 15 residues. CDR1 and CDR2 from the germline V gene are MNHEY and SVGAGI. The J segment lost 7 bases and the V segment lost 4 bases, leaving 12 bases of the junction unmatched. The CDR3 reads CASSSGLASPREQYF. The CDR3, as DNA: TGTGCCAGCAGTTCAGGACTAGCCTCTCCCCGAGAGCAGTACTTC.

This clonotype was found a few times. This chain links TRBV7-6 with TRBJ2-7; TRBD2 might be the D (5 bases). V was clipped by 6 bases and J by 5 bases, with 14 bases between them. Germline CDR1 is SGHVS and CDR2 is FNYEAQ. The CDR3 loop spans 13 amino acids. DNA for the CDR3: TGTGCCAGCAGTTCTAGGGAGTCCCACGAGCAGTACTTC. It translates to CASSSRESHEQYF. The variable domain in full, completed from reference TRBV7-6 and TRBJ2-7, reads GAGVSQSPRYKVTKRGQDVALRCDPISGHVSLYWYRQALGQGPEFLTYFNYEAQQDKSGLPNDRFSAERPEGSISTLTIQRTEQRDSAMYRCASSSRESHEQYFGPGTRLTVT.

The V and J genes are TRBV28 and TRBJ1-4; no firm D call. Germline values: CDR1 MDHEN, CDR2 SYDVKM. The V end was cut by 6 bases, the J end by 9 bases, with 20 bases between. This CDR3 comprises 15 residues. CDR3 DNA sequence: TGTGCCAGCAGCCTCAATTTTTCAGCGCGGAAAAAACTGTTTTTT. This codes for CASSLNFSARKKLFF.

The sample holds many counts of this clonotype. This rearrangement joins TRBV4-3 to TRBJ2-1; 13 bases are shared with TRBD2. Germline CDR1 LGHNA, CDR2 YSLEER. The CDR3 covers 15 residues. The V gene end was trimmed by 2 bases and the J gene end by 9 bases; junction bases not matched to a gene: 4. CDR3 sequence (DNA): TGCGCCAGCAGCCAAACTAGCGGGGGGGCAGGTGAGCAGTTCTTC. This sequence encodes CASSQTSGGAGEQFF.

The J gene is TRBJ2-2, the V gene TRBV6-1; either TRBD1 or TRBD2 may supply D (6 bases each). This CDR3 has 16 residues. Trimming pared 6 bases from V and 0 bases from J, leaving 14 bases between. From germline, CDR1 is MNHNS and CDR2 SASEGT. CDR3 nucleotide sequence: TGTGCCAGCAGACGGGGGAAGGGGGCGAACACCGGGGAGCTGTTTTTT. Its protein product is CASRRGKGANTGELFF.

V usage is TRBV6-5 and J usage is TRBJ1-1; D unresolved. The CDR3 is 16 residues long. CDR1 and CDR2 from the germline V gene are MNHEY and SVGAGI. Trimming stripped 0 bases from V and 1 base from J, with 12 bases between. The CDR3: CASSYSLEGENTEAFF. In nucleotides, the CDR3 is TGTGCCAGCAGTTACTCGTTGGAGGGAGAGAACACTGAAGCTTTCTTT.

The CDR3 loop is CASSLREQGWWTEAFF. The CDR3 DNA is TGTGCCAGCAGCTTGCGGGAACAGGGCTGGTGGACTGAAGCTTTCTTT. This chain links TRBV7-2 with TRBJ1-1, with D possibly TRBD1 on 6 matching bases. This CDR3 comprises 16 residues. Per germline, CDR1 SGHTA and CDR2 FQGNSA. Trimming left V 3 bases short and J 5 bases short, with 19 bases between.

The rearrangement uses TRBV4-1 and TRBJ2-5, with D possibly being TRBD2 (5 bases). Trimming shortened V by 1 base and J by 5 bases, and 8 bases separated the two germline ends. Germline CDR1 is MGHRA and CDR2 is YSYEKL. This CDR3 is 13 amino acids long. The CDR3 nucleotides read TGCGCCAGCAGCCAAGGACCGGGGGAGACCCAGTACTTC. Translation: CASSQGPGETQYF.